The 31 T cell receptor beta chains listed next were all sequenced from one sample in a study of control samples from healthy donors and cancer patients. Clones were sequenced by immunoSEQ multiplex PCR, and TCRdb holds only the in-frame ones, with some missing. The sample yields about 120,000 clones, over 90% seen once. Sequenced input: blood. The origin of the receptors is a man aged 25-40 years in good health.

The chain joins TRBV7-3 to TRBJ2-1; D remains unclear. This CDR3 has 15 amino acids. V lost 2 bases and J lost 3, with 11 bases in between. Germline V gives CDR1 SGHTA, CDR2 FQGTGA. DNA for the CDR3: TGTGCCAGCAGCTTAGGCGGATCTTACTACAATGAGCAGTTCTTC. Protein sequence: CASSLGGSYYNEQFF.

The gene calls are TRBV10-3 and TRBJ1-5, with D possibly being TRBD1 (5 bases). The V and J ends lost 2 bases and 10 bases respectively, with 21 bases between them. Germline CDR1 reads ENHRY; CDR2 reads SYGVKD. The CDR3 spans 16 residues. The CDR3 DNA follows: TGTGCCATCAGTGAGCCGATTGGGACCTCCAGTGGTCCCCAGCATTTT. Its translation: CAISEPIGTSSGPQHF.

The rearrangement links TRBV28 to TRBJ1-2, with TRBD1 matching over 10 bases. The CDR3 runs 14 residues. V lost 10 bases, J lost 7 bases, and 12 bases stayed unmatched. Germline values: CDR1 MDHEN, CDR2 SYDVKM. CDR3 sequence (DNA): TGTGCCATCGCCTCCGGGACAGGGGCTCTTGGCTACACCTTC. This codes for CAIASGTGALGYTF.

The rearrangement uses TRBV30 and TRBJ2-2, with a tentative D call TRBD2 (6 bases). Trimming left V 4 bases short and J 5 bases short, with 17 bases between. Germline CDR1 is GTSNPN and CDR2 is SVGIG (reference sequence). This CDR3 has 15 amino acids. The CDR3 nucleotides read TGTGCCTGGATTTCCGCGGGAAGGGGAACCGGGGAGCTGTTTTTT. Amino acid sequence: CAWISAGRGTGELFF.

V usage is TRBV6-5 and J usage is TRBJ1-2, with D unclear. The CDR3 runs 13 residues. V was clipped by 7 bases and J by 0 bases, with 9 bases between them. Germline values: CDR1 MNHEY, CDR2 SVGAGI. The CDR3 protein is CASIGQANYGYTF. The CDR3 coding sequence is TGTGCCAGCATAGGTCAAGCTAACTATGGCTACACCTTC.

In DNA form, the CDR3 reads TGTGCCATCAGGGGGACAGGGGGCAATGAGCAGTTCTTC. Translation gives CAIRGTGGNEQFF. V and J are TRBV10-3 and TRBJ2-1, with TRBD1 matching over 11 bases. The CDR3 contains 13 residues. V gave up 6 bases and J gave up 6 bases; unmatched junction bases: 1. Germline values: CDR1 ENHRY, CDR2 SYGVKD.

The chain employs TRBV3-1 (or the pseudogene TRBV3-2) and TRBJ2-3, with D uncertain. This CDR3 has 11 residues. Trimming shortened V by 7 bases and J by 6 bases, and 8 bases separated the two germline ends. Germline V gene lookup returns CDR1 LGHDT and CDR2 YNNKEL (reference sequence). The CDR3 reads CASIGLDTQYF. Here the CDR3 DNA reads TGTGCCAGCATCGGATTGGATACGCAGTATTTT.

This clone was seen more than once but under ten times. The chain carries TRBV3-1 (or the pseudogene TRBV3-2) and TRBJ2-3; TRBD2 matches 9 bases. This CDR3 spans 15 amino acids. CDR1 is LGHDT and CDR2 is YNNKEL in the germline V gene (reference sequence). V gave up 6 bases and J gave up 7 bases; unmatched junction bases: 11. The CDR3 is CASRSAGGLPHTQYF. CDR3 coding DNA: TGTGCCAGCAGATCAGCGGGGGGCCTCCCACATACGCAGTATTTT.

This clone was seen only a few times. In DNA form, the CDR3 reads TGTGCCAGCTCGGGAGGGACAGGTCCCTACGAGCAGTACGTC. Protein sequence: CASSGGTGPYEQYV. This chain joins TRBV2 and TRBJ2-7; D tentatively reads TRBD1 or TRBD2 (8 bases each). From germline, CDR1 is SNHLY and CDR2 FYNNEI. V lost 8 bases, J lost 2 bases, and 16 bases lay in between. There are 14 residues in the CDR3.

The rearrangement links TRBV5-1 to TRBJ2-7; 12 bases are a match to TRBD2. The CDR3 extends over 16 amino acids. Germline V gene data show CDR1 as SGHRS and CDR2 as YFSETQ. Trimming took 7 bases from V and 7 from J; bases not matched to a gene: 15. Here the CDR3 reads CASARTSGGRLEEQYF. The CDR3 nucleotides are TGCGCCAGCGCGCGAACTAGCGGGGGGAGGCTAGAAGAGCAGTACTTC.

This chain connects TRBV5-1 to TRBJ1-3, with unresolved D. Trimming removed 7 bases from V and 0 bases from J, with 2 bases in between. The CDR3 has 11 amino acids. Germline V gene sequence: CDR1 SGHRS, CDR2 YFSETQ. CDR3 in amino acids: CASLSGNTIYF. CDR3 sequence (DNA): TGCGCCAGCCTCTCTGGAAACACCATATATTTT.

V and J are TRBV15 and TRBJ2-7, with a weak D call TRBD2 (5 bases). V shed 0 bases and J shed 11 bases, with 11 bases lying between them. This CDR3 comprises 12 residues. CDR1 is LNHNV, CDR2 YYDKDF, per germline (reference sequence). DNA for the CDR3: TGTGCCACCAGCAGAGACGGGGTTAGTAAGTACGTC. This codes for CATSRDGVSKYV.

The J gene is TRBJ2-5, the V gene TRBV9; D may be TRBD2 (6 bases). The V end was cut by 3 bases, the J end by 3 bases, with 15 bases between. Germline V CDR1 and CDR2: SGDLS, YYNGEE. The CDR3 sequence is 15 residues long. CDR3 region: CASSGLSGYEETQYF. The DNA for the CDR3 is TGTGCCAGCAGCGGACTTAGCGGCTACGAAGAGACCCAGTACTTC.

The chain links TRBV15 to TRBJ1-4; D perhaps matches TRBD1 (5 bases). CDR3 length: 16 residues. Trimming removed 0 bases from V and 4 bases from J, with 12 bases in between. The germline V gene encodes CDR1 LNHNV and CDR2 YYDKDF (reference sequence). Here the CDR3 DNA reads TGTGCCACCAGCAGAGACCAGGCTGGGGGTAATGAAAAACTGTTTTTT. It specifies CATSRDQAGGNEKLFF.

The V call is TRBV9, the J call TRBJ1-1; no clear D gene. The germline gives CDR1 SGDLS, CDR2 YYNGEE. The CDR3 covers 11 residues. The V end lost 4 bases, the J end lost 5 bases, and 6 bases lay between the germline ends. CDR3 nucleotides: TGTGCCAGCAGCCGACTGACTGAAGCTTTCTTT. Protein sequence: CASSRLTEAFF.

This chain links TRBV30 with TRBJ1-1; D is perhaps TRBD1 (5 bases). The ends were cut back, 6 bases at V and 0 bases at J, with 14 bases in the middle. Germline CDR1 GTSNPN, CDR2 SVGIG (reference sequence). The CDR3 sequence is 14 residues long. DNA of the CDR3: TGTGCCTGTCACGTGGGGGGTATGAACACTGAAGCTTTCTTT. This translates into CACHVGGMNTEAFF.

The chain employs TRBV5-6 and TRBJ2-3; 7 bases are shared with TRBD1. The ends lost 2 bases at V and 0 bases at J; junction bases unmatched: 9. CDR1 SGHDT and CDR2 YYEEEE come from the germline V gene. The CDR3 is 17 residues long. The DNA of the CDR3 is TGTGCCAGCAGCTTTGGGACAGCAATTTCTAGCACAGATACGCAGTATTTT. Amino acid sequence: CASSFGTAISSTDTQYF.

The chain carries TRBV7-3 and TRBJ2-3; the D is unclear. The length of the CDR3 is 11 residues. Germline V gene lookup returns CDR1 SGHTA and CDR2 FQGTGA. With 2 bases removed from V and 7 bases from J, the gap between germline ends came to 4 bases. CDR3 in amino acids: CASSLGNTQYF. CDR3 coding DNA: TGTGCCAGCAGCTTAGGGAATACGCAGTATTTT.

The genes are TRBV27 and TRBJ1-6; no firm D call. From germline, CDR1 is MNHEY and CDR2 SMNVEV (reference sequence). The CDR3 totals 14 residues. Between the trimmed V and J ends, which lost 0 bases and 6 bases, there was a span of 6 bases. The CDR3 DNA sequence: TGTGCCAGCAGTTTATCTGTGGGTAATTCACCCCTCCACTTT. Its protein product is CASSLSVGNSPLHF.

V usage is TRBV2 and J usage is TRBJ1-1; the D gene is possibly TRBD1 (5 bases). The ends were cut back, 7 bases at V and 1 base at J, with 10 bases in the middle. Per the germline V gene, CDR1 is SNHLY and CDR2 is FYNNEI. The CDR3 spans 13 residues. In DNA form, the CDR3 reads TGTGCCAGCATGACAGTAAGGAACACTGAAGCTTTCTTT. It codes for CASMTVRNTEAFF.

The chain links TRBV25-1 to TRBJ2-2; 7 positions agree with TRBD1. Per germline, CDR1 MGHDK and CDR2 SYGVNS. The CDR3 extends over 15 amino acids. Germline trimming cut 2 bases from V and 5 bases from J; bases unmatched to any gene: 5. The CDR3 DNA reads as TGTGCCAGCAGTGAAGGGGAGACAGGGACCGGGGAGCTGTTTTTT. Encoded protein: CASSEGETGTGELFF.

The chain recombines TRBV6-5 with TRBJ2-1, with TRBD2 as a possible D gene (6 bases). V was pared by 6 bases and J by 6 bases, with 15 bases between. The CDR3 contains 14 residues. Germline lookup yields CDR1 MNHEY and CDR2 SVGAGI. The CDR3 is CASSPDRGSNEQFF. CDR3 bases: TGTGCCAGCAGCCCCGACCGGGGGTCCAATGAGCAGTTCTTC.

The J gene is TRBJ2-5, the V gene TRBV2; tentatively, D is TRBD2 (5 bases). Germline V gene lookup returns CDR1 SNHLY and CDR2 FYNNEI. V was cut by 5 bases and J by 0 bases, with 7 bases left in between. The CDR3 consists of 13 residues. The CDR3: CASSRGYQETQYF. The CDR3 DNA reads TGTGCCAGCAGTCGCGGGTACCAAGAGACCCAGTACTTC.

The V call is TRBV28, the J call TRBJ2-7; D is uncertain. The CDR3 spans 12 residues. Germline V gives CDR1 MDHEN, CDR2 SYDVKM. V lost 8 bases, J lost 4 bases, and 12 bases lay in between. The CDR3 sequence: CASQRSLYEQYF. CDR3 DNA: TGTGCCAGCCAACGCTCTCTTTACGAGCAGTACTTC.

The chain uses TRBV11-3 and TRBJ2-3; D is perhaps TRBD2 (5 bases). Trimming left V 1 base short and J 2 bases short, with 7 bases between. This CDR3 is built from 14 residues. In germline, CDR1 is SGHNT, CDR2 YENEEA. CDR3 amino acids: CASSLGLATDTQYF. The CDR3 DNA reads as TGTGCCAGCAGCTTAGGGCTAGCCACAGATACGCAGTATTTT.

The chain carries TRBV11-2 and TRBJ1-5; no definite D call. CDR1 and CDR2 from the germline V gene are SGHAT and FQNNGV. V lost 0 bases and J 0 bases, leaving 6 bases between the germline ends. The CDR3 runs 15 residues. CDR3 nucleotides: TGTGCCAGCAGCTTAGATCCGCGTAGCAATCAGCCCCAGCATTTT. Translating gives CASSLDPRSNQPQHF. Combining the CDR3 with reference TRBV11-2 and TRBJ1-5 gives the whole variable domain EAGVAQSPRYKIIEKRQSVAFWCNPISGHATLYWYQQILGQGPKLLIQFQNNGVVDDSQLPKDRFSAERLKGVDSTLKIQPAKLEDSAVYLCASSLDPRSNQPQHFGDGTRLSIL.

This chain connects TRBV10-2 to TRBJ2-2; D is uncertain. This CDR3 contains 11 residues. Deletions cut 7 bases from V and 6 bases from J, with 6 bases between. CDR1 is WSHSY and CDR2 is SAAADI in the germline V gene. As DNA, the CDR3 is TGCGCCAGCACCGTCTCCGGGGAGCTGTTTTTT. Its translation is CASTVSGELFF.

Here the CDR3 DNA reads TGTGCCAGCAGCGTAAATCGACTCCTAATCGATGAGCAGTTCTTC. As protein: CASSVNRLLIDEQFF. The rearrangement joins TRBV9 to TRBJ2-1; D call uncertain. With 1 base removed from V and 8 bases from J, the gap between germline ends came to 16 bases. CDR1 is SGDLS, CDR2 YYNGEE, per germline. The CDR3 covers 15 residues.

The V gene is TRBV6-5, the J gene TRBJ1-5; 7 positions match TRBD1. The CDR3 totals 15 residues. The J segment lost 7 bases and the V segment lost 6 bases, leaving 12 bases of the junction unmatched. Germline CDR1 and CDR2: MNHEY and SVGAGI. Written as DNA, the CDR3 is TGTGCCAGCAGCACCGAACCAGGGGGTGGCCAGCCCCAGCATTTT. It specifies CASSTEPGGGQPQHF.

The V call is TRBV19, the J call TRBJ2-3, with TRBD1 matching 8 bases. V shed 7 bases, J shed 5 bases, and the junction held 14 bases outside the gene matches. The germline gives CDR1 LNHDA, CDR2 SQIVND (reference sequence). The CDR3 runs to 16 residues. CDR3 in DNA: TGTGCCAGTACCCCGATGCGGACAGGGTCTGGAGATACGCAGTATTTT. Encoded protein: CASTPMRTGSGDTQYF.

This chain connects TRBV10-1 to TRBJ2-5, with D perhaps matching TRBD2 (6 bases). V was cut by 3 bases and J by 2 bases, with 13 bases left in between. The CDR3 has 15 amino acids. Germline CDR1 WNHNN, CDR2 SYGVQD (reference sequence). In DNA, the CDR3 is TGCGCCAGCAGTGACGGGGGTATGGCTCAAGAGACCCAGTACTTC. Translated, it gives CASSDGGMAQETQYF.